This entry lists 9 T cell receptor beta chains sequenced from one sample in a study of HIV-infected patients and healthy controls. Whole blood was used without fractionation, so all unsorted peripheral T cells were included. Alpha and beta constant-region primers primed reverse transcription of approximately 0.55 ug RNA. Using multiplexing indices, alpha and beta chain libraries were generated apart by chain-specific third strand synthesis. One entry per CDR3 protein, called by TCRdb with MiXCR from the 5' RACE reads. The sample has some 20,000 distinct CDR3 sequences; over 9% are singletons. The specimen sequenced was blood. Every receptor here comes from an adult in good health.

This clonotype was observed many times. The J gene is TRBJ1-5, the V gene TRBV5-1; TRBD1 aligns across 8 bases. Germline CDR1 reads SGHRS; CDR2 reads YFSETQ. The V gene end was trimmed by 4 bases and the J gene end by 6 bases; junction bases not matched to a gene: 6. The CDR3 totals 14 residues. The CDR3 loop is CASSGGQAGQPQHF. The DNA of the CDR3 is TGCGCCAGCAGCGGGGGACAGGCGGGTCAGCCCCAGCATTTT.

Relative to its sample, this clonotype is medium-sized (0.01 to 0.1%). The CDR3 here is CASSEPGAYGYTF. CDR3 bases: TGTGCCAGCAGTGAGCCGGGGGCCTATGGCTACACCTTC. The chain links TRBV12-3 or TRBV12-4 to TRBJ1-2; D might be TRBD1 (6 bases). V lost 5 bases and J lost 4, with 11 bases in between. There are 13 residues in the CDR3.

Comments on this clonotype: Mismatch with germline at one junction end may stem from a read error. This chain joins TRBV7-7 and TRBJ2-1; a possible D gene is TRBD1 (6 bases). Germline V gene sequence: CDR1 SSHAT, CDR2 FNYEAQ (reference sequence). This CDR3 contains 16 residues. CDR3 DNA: TGTGCTAGCAGCCTAATGACAGGAGGCTCCTACAATGAGCAGTTCTTC. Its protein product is CASSLMTGGSYNEQFF.

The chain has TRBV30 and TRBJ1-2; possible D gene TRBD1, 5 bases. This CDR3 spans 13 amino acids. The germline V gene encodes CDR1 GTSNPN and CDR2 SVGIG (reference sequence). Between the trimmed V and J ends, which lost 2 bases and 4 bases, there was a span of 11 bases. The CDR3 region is CAWSNSGAYGYTF. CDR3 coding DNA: TGTGCCTGGAGTAACAGTGGGGCCTATGGCTACACCTTC.

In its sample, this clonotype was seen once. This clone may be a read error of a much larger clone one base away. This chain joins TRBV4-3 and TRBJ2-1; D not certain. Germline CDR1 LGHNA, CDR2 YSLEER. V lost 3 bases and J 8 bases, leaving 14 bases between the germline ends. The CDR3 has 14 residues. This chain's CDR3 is CASSQSTFTDEQFF. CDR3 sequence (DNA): TGCGCCAGCAGCCAGAGTACTTTTACGGATGAGCAGTTCTTC.

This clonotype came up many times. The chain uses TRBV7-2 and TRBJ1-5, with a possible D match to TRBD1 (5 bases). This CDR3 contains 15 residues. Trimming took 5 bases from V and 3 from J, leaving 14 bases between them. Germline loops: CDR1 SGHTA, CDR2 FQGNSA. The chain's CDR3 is CASSTMGGVNQPQHF. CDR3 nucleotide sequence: TGTGCCAGCAGCACGATGGGGGGTGTCAATCAGCCCCAGCATTTT.

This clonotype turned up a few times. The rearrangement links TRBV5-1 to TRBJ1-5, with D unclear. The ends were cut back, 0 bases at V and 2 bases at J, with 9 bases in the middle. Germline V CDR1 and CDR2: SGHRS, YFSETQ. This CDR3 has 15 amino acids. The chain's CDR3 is CASSLDGQGNQPQHF. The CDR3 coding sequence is TGCGCCAGCAGCTTGGATGGGCAGGGCAATCAGCCCCAGCATTTT.

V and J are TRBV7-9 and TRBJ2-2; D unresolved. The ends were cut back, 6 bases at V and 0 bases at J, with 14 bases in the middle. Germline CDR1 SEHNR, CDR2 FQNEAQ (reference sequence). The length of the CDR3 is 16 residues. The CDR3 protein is CASSIPVGANTGELFF. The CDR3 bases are TGTGCCAGCAGTATCCCAGTGGGCGCGAACACCGGGGAGCTGTTTTTT.

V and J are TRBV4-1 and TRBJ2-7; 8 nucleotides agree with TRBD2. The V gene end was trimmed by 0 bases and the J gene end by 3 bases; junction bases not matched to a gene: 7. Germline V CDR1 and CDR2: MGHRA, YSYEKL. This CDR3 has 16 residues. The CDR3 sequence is CASSQDPGGGLYEQYF. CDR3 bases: TGCGCCAGCAGCCAAGATCCCGGGGGGGGGCTCTACGAGCAGTACTTC.